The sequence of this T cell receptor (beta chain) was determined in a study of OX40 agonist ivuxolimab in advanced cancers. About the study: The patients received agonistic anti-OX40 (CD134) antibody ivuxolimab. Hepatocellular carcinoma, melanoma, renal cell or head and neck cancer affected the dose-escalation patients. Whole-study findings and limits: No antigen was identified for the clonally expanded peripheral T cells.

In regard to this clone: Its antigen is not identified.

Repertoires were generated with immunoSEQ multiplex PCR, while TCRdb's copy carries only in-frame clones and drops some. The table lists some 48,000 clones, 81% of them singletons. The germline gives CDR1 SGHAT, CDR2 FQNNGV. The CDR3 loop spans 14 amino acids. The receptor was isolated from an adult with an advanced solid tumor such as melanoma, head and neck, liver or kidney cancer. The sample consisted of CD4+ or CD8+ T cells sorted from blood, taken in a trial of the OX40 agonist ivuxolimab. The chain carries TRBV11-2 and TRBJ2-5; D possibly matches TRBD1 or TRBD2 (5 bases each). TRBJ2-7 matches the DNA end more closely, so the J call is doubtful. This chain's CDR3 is CASSARDGTYEQYF. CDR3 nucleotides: TGTGCCAGCAGCGCCCGGGACGGGACCTACGAGCAGTACTTC.